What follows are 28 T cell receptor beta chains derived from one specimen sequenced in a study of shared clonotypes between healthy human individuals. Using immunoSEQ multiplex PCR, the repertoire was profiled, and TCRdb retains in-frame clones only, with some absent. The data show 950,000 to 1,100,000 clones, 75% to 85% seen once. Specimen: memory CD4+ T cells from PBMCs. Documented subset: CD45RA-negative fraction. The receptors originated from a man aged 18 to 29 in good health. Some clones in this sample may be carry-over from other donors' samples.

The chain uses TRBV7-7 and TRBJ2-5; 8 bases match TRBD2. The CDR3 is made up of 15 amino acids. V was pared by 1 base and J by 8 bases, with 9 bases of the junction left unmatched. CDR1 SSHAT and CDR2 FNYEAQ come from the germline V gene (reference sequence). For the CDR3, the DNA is TGTGCCAGCAGCTTAGACCCGGGGGGGCGGGGAACCCAGTACTTC. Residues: CASSLDPGGRGTQYF.

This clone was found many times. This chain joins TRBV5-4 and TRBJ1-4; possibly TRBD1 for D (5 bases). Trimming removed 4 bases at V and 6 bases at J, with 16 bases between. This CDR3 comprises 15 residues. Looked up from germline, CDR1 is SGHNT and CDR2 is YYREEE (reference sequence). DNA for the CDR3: TGTGCCAGCAGCACGAACATCCAGGGTCATGAAAAACTGTTTTTT. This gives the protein CASSTNIQGHEKLFF.

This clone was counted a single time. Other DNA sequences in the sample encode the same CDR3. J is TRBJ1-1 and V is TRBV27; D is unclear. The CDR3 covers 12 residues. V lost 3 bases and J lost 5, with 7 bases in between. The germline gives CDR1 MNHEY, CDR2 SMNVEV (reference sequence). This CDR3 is CASSFLGTEAFF. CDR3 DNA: TGTGCCAGCAGTTTTCTGGGGACTGAAGCTTTCTTT.

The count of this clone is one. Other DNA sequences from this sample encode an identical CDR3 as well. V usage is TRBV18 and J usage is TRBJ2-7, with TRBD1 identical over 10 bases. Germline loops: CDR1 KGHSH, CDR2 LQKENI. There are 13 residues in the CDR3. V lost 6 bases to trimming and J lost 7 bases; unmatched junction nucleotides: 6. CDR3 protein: CASSPGQGSEQYF. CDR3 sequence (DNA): TGTGCCAGCTCGCCGGGACAGGGGAGTGAGCAGTACTTC.

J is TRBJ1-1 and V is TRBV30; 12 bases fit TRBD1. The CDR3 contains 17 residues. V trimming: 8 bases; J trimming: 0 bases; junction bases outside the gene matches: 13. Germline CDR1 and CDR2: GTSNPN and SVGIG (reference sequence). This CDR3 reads CAREGTGGEGVNTEAFF. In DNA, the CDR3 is TGTGCCCGGGAAGGGACAGGGGGCGAAGGGGTGAACACTGAAGCTTTCTTT.

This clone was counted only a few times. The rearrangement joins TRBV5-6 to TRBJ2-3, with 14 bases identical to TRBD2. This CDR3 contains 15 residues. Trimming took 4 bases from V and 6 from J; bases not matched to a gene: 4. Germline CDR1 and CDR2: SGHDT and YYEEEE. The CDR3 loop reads CASSPGTSGSDTQYF. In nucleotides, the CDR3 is TGTGCCAGCAGCCCTGGGACTAGCGGGAGCGATACGCAGTATTTT.

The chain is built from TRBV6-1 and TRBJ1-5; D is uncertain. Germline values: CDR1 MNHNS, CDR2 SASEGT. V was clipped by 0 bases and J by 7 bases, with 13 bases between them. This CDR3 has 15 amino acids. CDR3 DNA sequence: TGTGCCAGCAGTGAAGCGCTGGGCAGGAGACAGCCCCAGCATTTT. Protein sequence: CASSEALGRRQPQHF.

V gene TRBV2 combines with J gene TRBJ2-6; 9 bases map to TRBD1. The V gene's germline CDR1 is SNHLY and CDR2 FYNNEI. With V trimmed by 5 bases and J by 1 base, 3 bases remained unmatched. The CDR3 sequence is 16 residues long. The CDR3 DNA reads TGTGCCAGCAGTCGGGACAGGGAATCTGGGGCCAACGTCCTGACTTTC. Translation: CASSRDRESGANVLTF.

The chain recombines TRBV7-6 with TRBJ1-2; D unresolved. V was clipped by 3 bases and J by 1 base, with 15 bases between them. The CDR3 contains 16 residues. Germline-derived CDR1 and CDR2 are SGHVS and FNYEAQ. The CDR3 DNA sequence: TGTGCCAGCAGCTTCATATGGACTAGTGATAACTATGGCTACACCTTC. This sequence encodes CASSFIWTSDNYGYTF. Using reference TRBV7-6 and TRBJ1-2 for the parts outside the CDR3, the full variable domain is GAGVSQSPRYKVTKRGQDVALRCDPISGHVSLYWYRQALGQGPEFLTYFNYEAQQDKSGLPNDRFSAERPEGSISTLTIQRTEQRDSAMYRCASSFIWTSDNYGYTFGSGTRLTVV.

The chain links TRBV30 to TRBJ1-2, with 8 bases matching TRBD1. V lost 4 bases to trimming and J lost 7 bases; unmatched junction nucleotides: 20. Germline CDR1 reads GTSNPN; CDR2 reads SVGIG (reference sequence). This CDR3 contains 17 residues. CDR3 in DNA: TGTGCCTGGATCCTGCGGGAGGCAGGGGGCTTTGTTCTTGGCTACACCTTC. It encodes CAWILREAGGFVLGYTF.

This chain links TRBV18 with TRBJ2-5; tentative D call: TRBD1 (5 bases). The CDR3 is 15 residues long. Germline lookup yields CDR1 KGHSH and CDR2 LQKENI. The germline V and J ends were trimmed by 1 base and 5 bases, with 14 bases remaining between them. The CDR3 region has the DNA TGTGCCAGCTCACCACGGAGTGACAGTCCCGAGACCCAGTACTTC. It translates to CASSPRSDSPETQYF.

CDR3 DNA sequence: TGTGCCAGCAGCGTCCAGGGTGGTGGCTACACCTTC. Its translation is CASSVQGGGYTF. The gene calls are TRBV9 and TRBJ1-2; tentatively, D is TRBD1 (5 bases). Germline V lookup: CDR1 SGDLS, CDR2 YYNGEE. The CDR3 has 12 residues. Trimming removed 2 bases at V and 7 bases at J, with 9 bases between.

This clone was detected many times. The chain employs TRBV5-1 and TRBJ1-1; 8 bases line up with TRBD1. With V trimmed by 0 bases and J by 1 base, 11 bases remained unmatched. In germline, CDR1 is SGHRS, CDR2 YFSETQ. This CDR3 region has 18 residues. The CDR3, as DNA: TGCGCCAGCAGCTTGGGAGGTACATTGGGGACAGGGAACACTGAAGCTTTCTTT. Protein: CASSLGGTLGTGNTEAFF.

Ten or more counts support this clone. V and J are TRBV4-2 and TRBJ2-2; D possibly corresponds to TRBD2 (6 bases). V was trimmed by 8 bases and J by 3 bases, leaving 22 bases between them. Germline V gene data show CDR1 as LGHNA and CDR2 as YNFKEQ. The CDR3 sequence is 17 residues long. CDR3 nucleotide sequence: TGTGCCAGCCAACCAACCGGGAGAGGGGATTACACCGGGGAGCTGTTTTTT. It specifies CASQPTGRGDYTGELFF.

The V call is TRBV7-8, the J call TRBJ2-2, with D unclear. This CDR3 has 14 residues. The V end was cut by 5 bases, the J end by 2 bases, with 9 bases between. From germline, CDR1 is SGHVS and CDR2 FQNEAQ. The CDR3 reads CASSPTGNTGELFF. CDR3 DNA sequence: TGTGCCAGCAGCCCGACGGGTAACACCGGGGAGCTGTTTTTT.

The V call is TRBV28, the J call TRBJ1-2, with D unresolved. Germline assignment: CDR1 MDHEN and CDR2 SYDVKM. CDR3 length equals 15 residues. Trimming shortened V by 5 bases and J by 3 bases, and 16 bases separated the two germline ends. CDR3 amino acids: CASSLPQSPDYGYTF. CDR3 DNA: TGTGCCAGCAGTCTACCACAATCCCCGGACTATGGCTACACCTTC.

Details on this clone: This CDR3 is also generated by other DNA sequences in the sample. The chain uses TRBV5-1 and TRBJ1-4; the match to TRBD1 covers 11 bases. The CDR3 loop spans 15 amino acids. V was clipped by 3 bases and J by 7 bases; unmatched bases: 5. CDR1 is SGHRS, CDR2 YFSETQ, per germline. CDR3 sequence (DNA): TGCGCCAGCAGCTCCTCCGGGACAGGGGGTGAAAAACTGTTTTTT. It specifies CASSSSGTGGEKLFF.

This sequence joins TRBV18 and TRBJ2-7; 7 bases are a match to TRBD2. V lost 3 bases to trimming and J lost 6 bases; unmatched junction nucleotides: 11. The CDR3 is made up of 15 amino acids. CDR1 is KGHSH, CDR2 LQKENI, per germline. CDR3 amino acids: CASSPQGGELSEQYF. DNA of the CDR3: TGTGCCAGCTCACCCCAGGGAGGGGAACTAAGCGAGCAGTACTTC.

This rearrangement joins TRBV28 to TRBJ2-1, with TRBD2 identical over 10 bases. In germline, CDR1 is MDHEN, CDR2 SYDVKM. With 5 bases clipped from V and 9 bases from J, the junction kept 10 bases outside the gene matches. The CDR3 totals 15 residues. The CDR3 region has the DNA TGTGCCAGCAGTGGAGGGGCTAGCGGGAGCGGTGAGCAGTTCTTC. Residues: CASSGGASGSGEQFF.

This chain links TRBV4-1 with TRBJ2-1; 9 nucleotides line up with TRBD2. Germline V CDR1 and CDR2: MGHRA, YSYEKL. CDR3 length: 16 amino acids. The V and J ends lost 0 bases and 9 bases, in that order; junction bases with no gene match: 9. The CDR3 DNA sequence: TGCGCCAGCAGCCAAGATATCGCGGCGGGAGGGGTTGAGCAGTTCTTC. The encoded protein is CASSQDIAAGGVEQFF.

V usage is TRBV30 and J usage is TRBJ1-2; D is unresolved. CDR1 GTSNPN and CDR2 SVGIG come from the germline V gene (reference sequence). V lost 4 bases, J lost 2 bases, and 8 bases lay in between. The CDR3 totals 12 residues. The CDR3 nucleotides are TGTGCCTGGAAGGCGGCAAACTATGGCTACACCTTC. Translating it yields CAWKAANYGYTF.

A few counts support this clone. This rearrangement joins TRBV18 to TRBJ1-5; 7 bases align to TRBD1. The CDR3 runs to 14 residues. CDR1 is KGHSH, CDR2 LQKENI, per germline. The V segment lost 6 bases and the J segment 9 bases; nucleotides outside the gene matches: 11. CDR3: CASSSNQGVWPQHF. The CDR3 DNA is TGTGCCAGCTCCTCGAACCAGGGGGTTTGGCCCCAGCATTTT.

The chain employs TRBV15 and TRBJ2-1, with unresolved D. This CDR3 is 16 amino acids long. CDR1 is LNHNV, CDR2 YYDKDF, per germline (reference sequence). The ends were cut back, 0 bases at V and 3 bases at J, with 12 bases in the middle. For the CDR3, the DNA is TGTGCCACCAGCAGAGAAAGGACCACCAGCTACAATGAGCAGTTCTTC. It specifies CATSRERTTSYNEQFF.

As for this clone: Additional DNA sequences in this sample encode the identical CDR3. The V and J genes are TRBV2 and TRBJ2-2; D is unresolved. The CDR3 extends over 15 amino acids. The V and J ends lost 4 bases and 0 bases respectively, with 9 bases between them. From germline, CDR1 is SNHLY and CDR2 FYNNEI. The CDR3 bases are TGTGCCAGCAGTGGGCGGAGCGCGAACACCGGGGAGCTGTTTTTT. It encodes CASSGRSANTGELFF.

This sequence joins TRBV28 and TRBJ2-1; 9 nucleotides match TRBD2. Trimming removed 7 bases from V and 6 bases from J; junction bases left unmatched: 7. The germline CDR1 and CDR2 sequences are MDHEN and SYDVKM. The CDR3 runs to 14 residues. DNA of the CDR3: TGTGCCAGCACTTTTAGCGGGGGTCGCAATGAGCAGTTCTTC. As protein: CASTFSGGRNEQFF.

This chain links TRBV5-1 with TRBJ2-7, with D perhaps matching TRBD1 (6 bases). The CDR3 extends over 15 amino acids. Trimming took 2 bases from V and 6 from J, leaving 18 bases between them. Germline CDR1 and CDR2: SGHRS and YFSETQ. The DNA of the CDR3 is TGCGCCAGCAGCTTTTCTCCAGGGGAATACCGCGAGCAGTACTTC. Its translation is CASSFSPGEYREQYF.

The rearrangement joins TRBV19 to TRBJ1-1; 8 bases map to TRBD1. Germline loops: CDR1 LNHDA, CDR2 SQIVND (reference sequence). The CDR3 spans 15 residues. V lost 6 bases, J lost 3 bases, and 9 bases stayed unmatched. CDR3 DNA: TGTGCCAGTAGGACCACAGGGGGTGGTCACACTGAAGCTTTCTTT. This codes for CASRTTGGGHTEAFF.

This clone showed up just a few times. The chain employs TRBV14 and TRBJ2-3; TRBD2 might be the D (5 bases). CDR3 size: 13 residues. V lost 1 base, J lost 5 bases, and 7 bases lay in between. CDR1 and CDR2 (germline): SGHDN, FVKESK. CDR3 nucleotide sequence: TGTGCCAGCAGCCAAGTTGGAGGAGATACGCAGTATTTT. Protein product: CASSQVGGDTQYF.